The T cell receptor beta chain under discussion was sequenced for a study of cytomegalovirus exposure and HLA in healthy donors. Study-level results: Generally TCR sequences proved uncommon, though certain public TCRs appeared in numerous donors. Available immune exposure information was restricted to CMV serostatus only. A list of 150 or so TCR beta chains associated with cytomegalovirus was given.

Participants comprised healthy donors of bone marrow. Concerning this clone itself: Its target is unknown.

PCR amplification relied on 60 Vbeta primers (plus 13 Jbeta primers). Only in-frame clones appear in the TCRdb table, and some are missing; sequencing was by immunoSEQ multiplex PCR. This repertoire comprises 200,000 to 250,000 clones; its ten largest clones make up roughly 1.1%. Sample: PBMCs. This TCR was sampled from a girl aged 2 to 9 in good health and CMV-seropositive.

Here the CDR3 reads CASSPLGSDTQYF. The CDR3, as DNA: TGTGCCAGCAGCCCTTTAGGGAGTGATACGCAGTATTTT. The chain carries TRBV11-3 and TRBJ2-3; D might be TRBD2 (5 bases). This CDR3 has 13 amino acids. Trimming stripped 5 bases from V and 6 bases from J, with 12 bases between. Germline V gene sequence: CDR1 SGHNT, CDR2 YENEEA.